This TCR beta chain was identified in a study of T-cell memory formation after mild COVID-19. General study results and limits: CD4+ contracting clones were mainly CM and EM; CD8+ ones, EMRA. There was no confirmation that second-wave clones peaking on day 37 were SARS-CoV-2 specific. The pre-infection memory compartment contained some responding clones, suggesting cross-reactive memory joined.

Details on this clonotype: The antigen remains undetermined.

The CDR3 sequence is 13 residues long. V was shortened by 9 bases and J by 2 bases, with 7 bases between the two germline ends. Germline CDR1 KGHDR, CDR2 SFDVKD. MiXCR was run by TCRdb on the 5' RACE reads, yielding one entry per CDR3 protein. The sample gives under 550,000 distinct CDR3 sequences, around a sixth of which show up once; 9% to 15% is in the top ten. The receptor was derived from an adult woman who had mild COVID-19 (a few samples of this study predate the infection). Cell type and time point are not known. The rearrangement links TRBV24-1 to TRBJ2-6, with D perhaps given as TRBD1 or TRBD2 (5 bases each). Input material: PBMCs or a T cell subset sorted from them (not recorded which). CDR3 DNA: TGTGCCACCCGGGGCACTGGGGCCAACGTCCTGACTTTC. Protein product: CATRGTGANVLTF.